This section outlines one TCR beta chain sequence together with its context. Produced via immunoSEQ multiplex PCR; TCRdb's table is partial and in-frame only. The sample consists of approximately 200,000 clones, approximately 84% of them appearing once. The CDR3 contains 12 residues. The V and J ends lost 3 bases and 7 bases respectively, with 8 bases between them. Germline CDR1 reads SGHKS; CDR2 reads YYEKEE (reference sequence). Patients in Seattle were enrolled during active infection, then followed longitudinally. This entry belongs to a study of blood T cell repertoires in COVID-19. This chain links TRBV5-5 with TRBJ2-1, with a tentative D call TRBD2 (5 bases). Sequencing input: peripheral blood. This TCR was sampled from a woman of 80 years or more with COVID-19, enrolled during active disease. CDR3 DNA sequence: TGTGCCAGCAGCTGGTCGGGGAATGAGCAGTTCTTC. It translates to CASSWSGNEQFF.